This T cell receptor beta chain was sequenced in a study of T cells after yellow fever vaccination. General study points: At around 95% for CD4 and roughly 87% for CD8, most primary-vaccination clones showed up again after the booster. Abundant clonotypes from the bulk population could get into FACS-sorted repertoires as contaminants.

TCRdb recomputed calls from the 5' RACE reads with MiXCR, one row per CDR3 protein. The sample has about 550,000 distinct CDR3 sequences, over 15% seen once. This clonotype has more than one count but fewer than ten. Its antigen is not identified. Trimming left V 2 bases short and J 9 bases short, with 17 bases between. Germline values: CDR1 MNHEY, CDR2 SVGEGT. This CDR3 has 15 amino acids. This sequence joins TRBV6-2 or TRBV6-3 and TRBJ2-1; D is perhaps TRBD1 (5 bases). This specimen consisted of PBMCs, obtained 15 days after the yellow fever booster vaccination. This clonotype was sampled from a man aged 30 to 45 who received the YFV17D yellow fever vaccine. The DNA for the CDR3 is TGTGCCAGCAGTTACGGACATGTCGGGTTTGCTGAGCAGTTCTTC. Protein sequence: CASSYGHVGFAEQFF.